Within the sample, the clone carrying this TCR beta chain is medium-sized (0.01 to 0.1%). Antigen unknown. This CDR3 has 13 amino acids. The V end lost 2 bases, the J end lost 4 bases, and 6 bases lay between the germline ends. Germline V gives CDR1 SGHTA, CDR2 FQGNSA. Using RNA template, CDR3s of TCR alpha and beta were amplified with iRepertoire arm-PCR. TCRdb reanalysed the multiplex PCR reads using MiXCR and keeps one entry per CDR3 protein. Among 3,000 to 4,000 distinct CDR3 sequences listed, around 16% were seen once. The sample belongs to a study of glioma-infiltrating T cells. Findings and caveats of the study: CDR3 overlap between tissue and blood was very small. Tissue-blood divergence was below expectation in non-neoplastic patients, above in gliomas.

The sequenced sample consisted of glioma tissue, nonneoplastic brain tissue, or PBMCs (not recorded which). The chain recombines TRBV7-2 with TRBJ1-5; D not certain. The sequence was obtained from a human donor with low-grade glioma or glioblastoma, undergoing nonglioma brain surgery, or in good health (not recorded which). In DNA form, the CDR3 reads TGTGCCAGCAGCTTACAAGTGAATCAGCCCCAGCATTTT. Its protein product is CASSLQVNQPQHF.